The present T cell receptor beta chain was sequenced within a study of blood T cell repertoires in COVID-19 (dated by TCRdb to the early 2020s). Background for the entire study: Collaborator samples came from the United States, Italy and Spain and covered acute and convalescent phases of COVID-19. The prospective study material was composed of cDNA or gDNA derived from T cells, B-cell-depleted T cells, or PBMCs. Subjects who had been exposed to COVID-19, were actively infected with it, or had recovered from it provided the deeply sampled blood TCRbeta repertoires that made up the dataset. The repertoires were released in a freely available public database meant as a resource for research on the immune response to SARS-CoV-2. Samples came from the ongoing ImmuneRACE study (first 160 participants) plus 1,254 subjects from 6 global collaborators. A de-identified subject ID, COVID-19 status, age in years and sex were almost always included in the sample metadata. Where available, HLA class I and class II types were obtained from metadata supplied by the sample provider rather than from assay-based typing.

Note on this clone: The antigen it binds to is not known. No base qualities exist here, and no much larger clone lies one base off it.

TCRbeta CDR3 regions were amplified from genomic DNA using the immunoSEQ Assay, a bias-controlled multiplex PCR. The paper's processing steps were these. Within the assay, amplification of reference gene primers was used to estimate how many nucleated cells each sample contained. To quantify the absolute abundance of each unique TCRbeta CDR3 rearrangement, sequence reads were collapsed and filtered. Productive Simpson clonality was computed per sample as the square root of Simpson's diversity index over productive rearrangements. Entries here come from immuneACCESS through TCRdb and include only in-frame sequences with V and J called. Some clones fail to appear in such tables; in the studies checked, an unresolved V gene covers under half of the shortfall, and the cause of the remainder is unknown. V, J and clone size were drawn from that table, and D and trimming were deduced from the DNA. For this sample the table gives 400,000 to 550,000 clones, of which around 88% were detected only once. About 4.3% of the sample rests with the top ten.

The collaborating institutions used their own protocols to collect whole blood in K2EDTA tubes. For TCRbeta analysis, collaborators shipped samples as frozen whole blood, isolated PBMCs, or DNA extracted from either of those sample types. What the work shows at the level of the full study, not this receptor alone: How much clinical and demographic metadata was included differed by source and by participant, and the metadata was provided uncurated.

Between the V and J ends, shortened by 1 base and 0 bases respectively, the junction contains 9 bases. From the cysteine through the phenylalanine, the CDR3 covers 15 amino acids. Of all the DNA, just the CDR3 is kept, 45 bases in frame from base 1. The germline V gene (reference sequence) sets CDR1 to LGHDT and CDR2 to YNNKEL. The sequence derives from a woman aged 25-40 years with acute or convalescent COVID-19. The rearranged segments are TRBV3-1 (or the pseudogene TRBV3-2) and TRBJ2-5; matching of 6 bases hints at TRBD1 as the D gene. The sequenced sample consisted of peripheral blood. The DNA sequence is TGTGCCAGCAGCCAAGGACAGGTCTACCAAGAGACCCAGTACTTC. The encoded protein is CASSQGQVYQETQYF.